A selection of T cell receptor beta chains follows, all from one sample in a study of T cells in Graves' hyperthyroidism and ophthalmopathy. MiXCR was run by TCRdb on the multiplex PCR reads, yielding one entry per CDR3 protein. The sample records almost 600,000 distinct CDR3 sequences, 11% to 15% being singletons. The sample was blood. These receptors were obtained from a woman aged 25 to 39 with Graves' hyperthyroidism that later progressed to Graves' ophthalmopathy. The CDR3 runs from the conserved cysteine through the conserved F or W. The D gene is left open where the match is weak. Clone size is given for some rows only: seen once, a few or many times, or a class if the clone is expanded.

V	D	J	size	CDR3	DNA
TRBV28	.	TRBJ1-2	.	CASSLRLNGYTF	TGTGCCAGCAGTTTAAGGTTAAATGGCTACACCTTC
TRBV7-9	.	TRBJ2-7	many	CASSLDRLLGYEQYF	TGTGCCAGCAGCTTAGATCGGCTTCTAGGCTACGAGCAGTACTTC
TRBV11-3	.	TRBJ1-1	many	CASSLANTEAFF	TGTGCCAGCAGCTTAGCGAACACTGAAGCTTTCTTT
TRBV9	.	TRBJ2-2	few	CASGQGLGDGGELFF	TGTGCCAGCGGCCAGGGACTGGGGGACGGGGGGGAGCTGTTTTTT
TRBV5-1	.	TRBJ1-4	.	CASSLEAGPEKLFF	TGCGCCAGCAGCTTGGAGGCAGGCCCAGAAAAACTGTTTTTT
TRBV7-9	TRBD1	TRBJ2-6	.	CASSYGTAGAHVLTF	TGTGCCAGCAGCTATGGGACAGCTGGGGCCCACGTCCTGACTTTC
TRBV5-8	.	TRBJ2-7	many	CASSLTGIYEQYF	TGTGCCAGCAGCTTGACAGGGATCTACGAGCAGTACTTC
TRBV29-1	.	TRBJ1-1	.	CSVEGGIRGTDTEAFF	TGCAGCGTTGAAGGGGGCATAAGGGGCACAGACACTGAAGCTTTCTTT
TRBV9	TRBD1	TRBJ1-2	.	CASSVAGGRDGYGYTF	TGTGCCAGCAGCGTAGCAGGGGGCCGTGATGGGTATGGCTACACCTTC
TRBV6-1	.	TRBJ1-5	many	CASSSAGFNQPQHF	TGTGCCAGCAGCTCAGCGGGGTTCAATCAGCCCCAGCATTTT
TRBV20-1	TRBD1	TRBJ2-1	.	CSADRGVYNEQFF	TGCAGTGCAGACAGGGGCGTCTACAATGAGCAGTTCTTC
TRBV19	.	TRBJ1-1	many	CASRSGQSNTEAFF	TGTGCCAGTAGATCCGGACAGTCGAACACTGAAGCTTTCTTT
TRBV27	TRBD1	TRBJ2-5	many	CASSLTWTGSKTQYF	TGTGCCAGCAGTTTAACTTGGACAGGGTCGAAGACCCAGTACTTC
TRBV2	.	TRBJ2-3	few	CASSEAGPVWDTQYF	TGTGCCAGCAGTGAAGCTGGTCCGGTCTGGGATACGCAGTATTTT
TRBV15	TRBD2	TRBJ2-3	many	CATSKGLAGTDTQYF	TGTGCCACCAGCAAGGGACTAGCGGGCACAGATACGCAGTATTTT
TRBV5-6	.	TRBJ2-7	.	CASSMGLGSYEQYF	TGTGCCAGCAGCATGGGCCTGGGGAGCTACGAGCAGTACTTC